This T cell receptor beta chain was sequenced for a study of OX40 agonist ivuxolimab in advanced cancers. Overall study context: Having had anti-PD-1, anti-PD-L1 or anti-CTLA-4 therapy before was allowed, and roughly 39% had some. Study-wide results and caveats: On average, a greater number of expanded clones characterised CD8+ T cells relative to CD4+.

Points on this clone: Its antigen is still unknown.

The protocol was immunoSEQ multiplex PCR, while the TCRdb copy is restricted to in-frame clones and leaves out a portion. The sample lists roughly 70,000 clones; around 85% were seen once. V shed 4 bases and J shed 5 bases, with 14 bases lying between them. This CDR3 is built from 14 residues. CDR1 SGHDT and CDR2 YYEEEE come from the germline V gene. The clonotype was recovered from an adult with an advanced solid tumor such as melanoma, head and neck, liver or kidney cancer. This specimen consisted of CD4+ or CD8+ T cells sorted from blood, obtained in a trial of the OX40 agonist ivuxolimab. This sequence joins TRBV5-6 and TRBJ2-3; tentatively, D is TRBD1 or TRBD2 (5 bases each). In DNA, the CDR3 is TGTGCCAGCAGCAACAGGTTTGCGGGAGATACGCAGTATTTT. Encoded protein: CASSNRFAGDTQYF. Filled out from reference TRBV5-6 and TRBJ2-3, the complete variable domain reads DAGVTQSPTHLIKTRGQQVTLRCSPKSGHDTVSWYQQALGQGPQFIFQYYEEEERQRGNFPDRFSGHQFPNYSSELNVNALLLGDSALYLCASSNRFAGDTQYFGPGTRLTVL.